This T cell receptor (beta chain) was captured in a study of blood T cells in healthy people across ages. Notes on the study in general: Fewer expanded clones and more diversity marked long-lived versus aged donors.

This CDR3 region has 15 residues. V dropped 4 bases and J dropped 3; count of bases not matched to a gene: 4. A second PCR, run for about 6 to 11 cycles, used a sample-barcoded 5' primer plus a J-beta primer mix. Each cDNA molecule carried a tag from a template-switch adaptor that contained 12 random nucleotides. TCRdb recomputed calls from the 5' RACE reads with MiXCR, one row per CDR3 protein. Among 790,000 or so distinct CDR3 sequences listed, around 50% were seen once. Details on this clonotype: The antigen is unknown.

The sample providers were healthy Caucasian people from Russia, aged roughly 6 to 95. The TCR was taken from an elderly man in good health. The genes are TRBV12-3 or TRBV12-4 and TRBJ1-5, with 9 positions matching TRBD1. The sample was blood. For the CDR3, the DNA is TGTGCCAGCAGTTCCCGGGACAGGGACAATCAGCCCCAGCATTTT. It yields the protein CASSSRDRDNQPQHF.